The next 27 T cell receptor beta chains were all read from a single sample in a study of T cell changes during pregnancy in multiple sclerosis (dated by TCRdb to about 2019). Receptors were amplified or captured by the immunoSEQ multiplex PCR assay. TCRdb holds this immuneACCESS table with in-frame rearrangements only. Some clones are missing; in checked studies, unresolved V genes explain under half, and the rest has no known cause. The sample records around 80,000 clones, over 85% of which are singletons. About 0.99% of the sample is in the top ten clones. The sample consisted of peripheral blood, taken in the second trimester of pregnancy. The receptor set was obtained from a female donor in good health, enrolled as a control in a pregnancy study.

The chain recombines TRBV9 with TRBJ1-1; 11 positions agree with TRBD1. Unmatched junction bases numbered 11, after V lost 3 bases and J lost 4 bases. The CDR3 totals 17 residues. The germline V gene has CDR1 SGDLS and CDR2 YYNGEE. The CDR3 coding sequence is TGTGCCAGCAGCGACCGGACAGGGGGCGCGGTGGGCACTGAAGCTTTCTTT. Its protein is CASSDRTGGAVGTEAFF.

The chain combines TRBV28 with TRBJ2-7; 11 nucleotides agree with TRBD2. The CDR3 has 14 residues. Germline CDR1 MDHEN, CDR2 SYDVKM. The V segment lost 5 bases and the J segment 6 bases; nucleotides outside the gene matches: 6. The CDR3 spells CASSPLLAGVEQYF. CDR3 sequence (DNA): TGTGCCAGCAGTCCATTACTAGCGGGAGTCGAGCAGTACTTC. The whole variable domain, filled in from reference TRBV28 and TRBJ2-7, reads DVKVTQSSRYLVKRTGEKVFLECVQDMDHENMFWYRQDPGLGLRLIYFSYDVKMKEKGDIPEGYSVSREKKERFSLILESASTNQTSMYLCASSPLLAGVEQYFGPGTRLTVT.

This clone was observed a handful of times. The V and J genes are TRBV5-1 and TRBJ1-1; unclear D gene. The CDR3 loop spans 12 amino acids. Germline V gene lookup returns CDR1 SGHRS and CDR2 YFSETQ. V lost 7 bases and J lost 1, with 8 bases in between. This CDR3 is CASGSGNTEAFF. In DNA form, the CDR3 reads TGCGCCAGCGGTTCGGGGAACACTGAAGCTTTCTTT.

J is TRBJ2-7 and V is TRBV18; 10 nucleotides align to TRBD1. Germline CDR1 reads KGHSH; CDR2 reads LQKENI. This CDR3 has 16 amino acids. After removal of 4 bases from V and 1 base from J, the junction contained 7 bases not matched to a gene. The CDR3 region has the DNA TGTGCCAGCTCACAGATACCGGGACAGGGGTCCTACGAGCAGTACTTC. It translates to CASSQIPGQGSYEQYF.

The chain has TRBV7-9 and TRBJ2-7; D might be TRBD2 (6 bases). Trimming stripped 5 bases from V and 3 bases from J, with 11 bases between. CDR3 size: 13 residues. Looked up from germline, CDR1 is SEHNR and CDR2 is FQNEAQ (reference sequence). The CDR3 sequence is CASSPTSNYEQYF. CDR3 coding DNA: TGTGCCAGCAGCCCGACTAGTAACTACGAGCAGTACTTC.

The chain carries TRBV2 and TRBJ2-2, with 12 bases that match TRBD1. There are 16 residues in the CDR3. Germline assignment: CDR1 SNHLY and CDR2 FYNNEI. The J segment lost 5 bases and the V segment lost 6 bases, leaving 7 bases of the junction unmatched. The CDR3 sequence is CASRGTGGSRTGELFF. The CDR3, as DNA: TGTGCCAGCAGGGGGACAGGGGGCAGTAGGACCGGGGAGCTGTTTTTT.

The rearrangement uses TRBV5-1 and TRBJ2-5; TRBD1 matches at 10 bases. Germline V CDR1 and CDR2: SGHRS, YFSETQ. V was clipped by 5 bases and J by 2 bases; unmatched bases: 6. This CDR3 has 15 amino acids. CDR3 loop: CASSNRTGGQETQYF. Written as DNA, the CDR3 is TGCGCCAGCAGTAATCGGACAGGGGGTCAAGAGACCCAGTACTTC.

The genes are TRBV19 and TRBJ2-2; the match to TRBD2 covers 7 bases. Germline V CDR1 and CDR2: LNHDA, SQIVND (reference sequence). The CDR3 runs 11 residues. V dropped 9 bases and J dropped 6; count of bases not matched to a gene: 1. The CDR3 loop is CASGLAGELFF. As DNA, the CDR3 is TGTGCCAGCGGACTAGCCGGGGAGCTGTTTTTT.

The V call is TRBV29-1, the J call TRBJ1-5; perhaps TRBD1 as D (5 bases). V was trimmed by 7 bases and J by 0 bases, leaving 13 bases between them. Germline V gene data show CDR1 as SQVTM and CDR2 as ANQGSEA. This CDR3 region has 14 residues. The CDR3 nucleotides are TGCAGCGCTCGAAGGGGCGATAGCAATCAGCCCCAGCATTTT. Its protein is CSARRGDSNQPQHF.

The CDR3 loop is CASSLGLAGMEQFF. In nucleotides, the CDR3 is TGTGCCAGCAGCCTCGGACTAGCGGGAATGGAGCAGTTCTTC. V is TRBV7-6 and J is TRBJ2-1; 12 bases align to TRBD2. With V trimmed by 5 bases and J by 10 bases, 6 bases remained unmatched. Germline assignment: CDR1 SGHVS and CDR2 FNYEAQ. The CDR3 extends over 14 amino acids.

This sequence joins TRBV5-1 and TRBJ2-7; D is perhaps TRBD1 (6 bases). V was clipped by 2 bases and J by 6 bases, with 15 bases between them. This CDR3 spans 14 amino acids. The germline V gene has CDR1 SGHRS and CDR2 YFSETQ. Here the CDR3 reads CASSFRDTGREQYF. CDR3 DNA: TGCGCCAGCAGCTTTCGGGACACCGGCCGCGAGCAGTACTTC. Supplemented by reference TRBV5-1 and TRBJ2-7, the full variable domain reads KAGVTQTPRYLIKTRGQQVTLSCSPISGHRSVSWYQQTPGQGLQFLFEYFSETQRNKGNFPGRFSGRQFSNSRSEMNVSTLELGDSALYLCASSFRDTGREQYFGPGTRLTVT.

The chain is built from TRBV7-9 and TRBJ2-1; 9 nucleotides line up with TRBD2. The CDR3 runs to 16 residues. J was trimmed by 3 bases and V by 1 base; bases with no gene match: 4. Germline lookup yields CDR1 SEHNR and CDR2 FQNEAQ (reference sequence). CDR3 DNA: TGTGCCAGCAGCTTAGGACTAGCGGAGATCTACAATGAGCAGTTCTTC. It translates to CASSLGLAEIYNEQFF.

The V gene is TRBV29-1, the J gene TRBJ1-2; TRBD1 matches at 7 bases. The V segment lost 7 bases and the J segment 5 bases; nucleotides outside the gene matches: 16. The germline gives CDR1 SQVTM, CDR2 ANQGSEA. The CDR3 is 15 residues long. CDR3 region: CSGVPEDRQPYGYTF. In DNA form, the CDR3 reads TGCAGCGGTGTCCCCGAGGACAGGCAACCGTATGGCTACACCTTC.

This chain links TRBV9 with TRBJ2-1; tentative D call: TRBD2 (5 bases). Germline values: CDR1 SGDLS, CDR2 YYNGEE. The CDR3 sequence is 16 residues long. Trimming took off 2 bases at V and 0 bases at J, with 12 bases between the two ends. CDR3 in DNA: TGTGCCAGCAGCGTGGGTAGCGCGAGCTCCTACAATGAGCAGTTCTTC. This translates into CASSVGSASSYNEQFF.

The chain couples TRBV5-5 to TRBJ2-7; TRBD2 agrees at 7 bases. CDR1 SGHKS and CDR2 YYEKEE come from the germline V gene (reference sequence). The CDR3 totals 15 residues. The trim removed 0 bases at V and 4 bases at J, leaving 7 bases unmatched. The CDR3 sequence: CASSLVGGSSYEQYF. In DNA, the CDR3 is TGTGCCAGCAGCTTGGTGGGCGGGAGCTCTTACGAGCAGTACTTC.

The chain carries TRBV7-2 and TRBJ2-3; 11 nucleotides match TRBD2. This CDR3 has 16 amino acids. V lost 5 bases to trimming and J lost 6 bases; unmatched junction nucleotides: 10. The germline CDR1 and CDR2 sequences are SGHTA and FQGNSA. The CDR3 DNA sequence: TGTGCCAGCAGCGCCGAGACTAGCGGGGCAGGGGATACGCAGTATTTT. Protein sequence: CASSAETSGAGDTQYF.

The V call is TRBV2, the J call TRBJ1-4; D call uncertain. This CDR3 has 14 residues. The V gene lost 9 bases and the J gene lost 8 bases, with 19 bases spanning the gap. Germline-derived CDR1 and CDR2 are SNHLY and FYNNEI. This chain's CDR3 is CARSNGPVQEKLFF. CDR3 sequence (DNA): TGTGCCAGGTCTAACGGTCCAGTACAGGAAAAACTGTTTTTT. Variable domain in full (rest from reference TRBV2 and TRBJ1-4): EPEVTQTPSHQVTQMGQEVILRCVPISNHLYFYWYRQILGQKVEFLVSFYNNEISEKSEIFDDQFSVERPDGSNFTLKIRSTKLEDSAMYFCARSNGPVQEKLFFGSGTQLSVL.

This rearrangement joins TRBV5-1 to TRBJ2-1, with 9 bases lining up with TRBD1. Germline CDR1 reads SGHRS; CDR2 reads YFSETQ. The CDR3 contains 15 residues. After removal of 2 bases from V and 5 bases from J, the junction contained 5 bases not matched to a gene. As DNA, the CDR3 is TGCGCCAGCAGCTTATGGACAGGGGCAAACAATGAGCAGTTCTTC. It translates to CASSLWTGANNEQFF.

The chain uses TRBV7-6 and TRBJ2-5; 9 bases match TRBD1. The CDR3 has 15 residues. The germline CDR1 and CDR2 sequences are SGHVS and FNYEAQ. The V segment lost 2 bases and the J segment 1 base; nucleotides outside the gene matches: 2. The CDR3 loop reads CASSLMGQGQETQYF. The CDR3 nucleotides read TGTGCCAGCAGCTTAATGGGACAGGGCCAAGAGACCCAGTACTTC. The full variable domain, with the rest looked up from reference TRBV7-6 and TRBJ2-5, is GAGVSQSPRYKVTKRGQDVALRCDPISGHVSLYWYRQALGQGPEFLTYFNYEAQQDKSGLPNDRFSAERPEGSISTLTIQRTEQRDSAMYRCASSLMGQGQETQYFGPGTRLLVL.

The J gene is TRBJ2-1, the V gene TRBV7-9; D is perhaps TRBD2 (5 bases). Trimming pared 2 bases from V and 4 bases from J, leaving 6 bases between. This CDR3 is 13 amino acids long. Germline V gene data show CDR1 as SEHNR and CDR2 as FQNEAQ (reference sequence). Written as DNA, the CDR3 is TGTGCCAGCAGCTTAACTAGATACAATGAGCAGTTCTTC. The encoded protein is CASSLTRYNEQFF.

This clone was detected only a few times. The chain carries TRBV5-1 and TRBJ1-1; TRBD1 aligns across 8 bases. Trimming took 5 bases from V and 5 from J; bases not matched to a gene: 8. This CDR3 comprises 14 residues. The V gene's germline CDR1 is SGHRS and CDR2 YFSETQ. The CDR3 loop reads CASSSQGASTEAFF. The CDR3 bases are TGCGCCAGCAGTTCCCAGGGGGCATCGACTGAAGCTTTCTTT. Drawing the rest from reference TRBV5-1 and TRBJ1-1, the complete variable domain is KAGVTQTPRYLIKTRGQQVTLSCSPISGHRSVSWYQQTPGQGLQFLFEYFSETQRNKGNFPGRFSGRQFSNSRSEMNVSTLELGDSALYLCASSSQGASTEAFFGQGTRLTVV.

The V and J genes are TRBV19 and TRBJ2-1; 9 bases line up with TRBD2. The CDR3 has 15 residues. With 2 bases clipped from V and 9 bases from J, the junction kept 8 bases outside the gene matches. From germline, CDR1 is LNHDA and CDR2 SQIVND (reference sequence). The CDR3 DNA sequence: TGTGCCAGTAGTATAATTGGCGGGAGGGCCGGTGAGCAGTTCTTC. Translated: CASSIIGGRAGEQFF.

The chain combines TRBV28 with TRBJ2-7; the match to TRBD1 covers 7 bases. Trimming removed 2 bases from V and 10 bases from J; junction bases left unmatched: 5. The CDR3 consists of 12 residues. Germline lookup yields CDR1 MDHEN and CDR2 SYDVKM. The CDR3 nucleotides are TGTGCCAGCAGTTTAACAGGGGAGTTTCAGTACTTC. Its translation: CASSLTGEFQYF.

The rearrangement links TRBV19 to TRBJ1-1; D is ambiguous. Germline lookup yields CDR1 LNHDA and CDR2 SQIVND (reference sequence). The CDR3 length is 15 residues. The V gene lost 1 base and the J gene lost 3 bases, with 12 bases spanning the gap. The CDR3 nucleotides read TGTGCCAGTAGTATAGGTCAGATTCACCACACTGAAGCTTTCTTT. This translates into CASSIGQIHHTEAFF. Full variable domain (outside the CDR3, taken from reference TRBV19 and TRBJ1-1): DGGITQSPKYLFRKEGQNVTLSCEQNLNHDAMYWYRQDPGQGLRLIYYSQIVNDFQKGDIAEGYSVSREKKESFPLTVTSAQKNPTAFYLCASSIGQIHHTEAFFGQGTRLTVV.

V usage is TRBV6-5 and J usage is TRBJ2-7; the D gene is possibly TRBD2 (5 bases). Trimming removed 7 bases at V and 3 bases at J, with 16 bases between. From germline, CDR1 is MNHEY and CDR2 SVGAGI. This CDR3 comprises 14 residues. Written as DNA, the CDR3 is TGTGCCAGCATCCAAAGGGTCGGGGACTACGAGCAGTACTTC. The encoded protein is CASIQRVGDYEQYF.

The J gene is TRBJ2-2, the V gene TRBV5-1, with D perhaps TRBD2 (7 bases). Germline V gene data show CDR1 as SGHRS and CDR2 as YFSETQ. Trimming stripped 3 bases from V and 8 bases from J, with 17 bases between. The CDR3 sequence is 15 residues long. CDR3 nucleotide sequence: TGCGCCAGCAGCTCACAGGGAGGGGTAATAGGGGAGCTGTTTTTT. As protein: CASSSQGGVIGELFF.

The V gene is TRBV19, the J gene TRBJ1-1, with TRBD1 matching 9 bases. The V gene end was trimmed by 7 bases and the J gene end by 0 bases; junction bases not matched to a gene: 9. The length of the CDR3 is 16 residues. Per the germline V gene, CDR1 is LNHDA and CDR2 is SQIVND (reference sequence). CDR3 bases: TGTGCCAGTATCCAAGGGACAGGGCAAATGAACACTGAAGCTTTCTTT. Translated: CASIQGTGQMNTEAFF.